The source of this T cell receptor beta chain is a study of cytomegalovirus exposure and HLA in healthy donors. In the PCR, 60 Vbeta and 13 Jbeta primers were used. Some clones are missing from TCRdb's copy, which holds only in-frame ones; the method was immunoSEQ multiplex PCR. The sample lists approximately 130,000 clones, around four fifths occurring once. V was trimmed by 3 bases and J by 5 bases, leaving 22 bases between them. CDR1 and CDR2 (germline): MNHEY, SMNVEV (reference sequence). There are 17 residues in the CDR3. The chain is built from TRBV27 and TRBJ1-1; a weak D match, TRBD1 (5 bases). The sample consisted of PBMCs. This receptor was identified in a woman aged 50 to 60 in good health and CMV-seropositive. The CDR3 nucleotides are TGTGCCAGCAGTTTCGACCCTTTTGGGGGGTGGGGTACTGAAGCTTTCTTT. Translation: CASSFDPFGGWGTEAFF.